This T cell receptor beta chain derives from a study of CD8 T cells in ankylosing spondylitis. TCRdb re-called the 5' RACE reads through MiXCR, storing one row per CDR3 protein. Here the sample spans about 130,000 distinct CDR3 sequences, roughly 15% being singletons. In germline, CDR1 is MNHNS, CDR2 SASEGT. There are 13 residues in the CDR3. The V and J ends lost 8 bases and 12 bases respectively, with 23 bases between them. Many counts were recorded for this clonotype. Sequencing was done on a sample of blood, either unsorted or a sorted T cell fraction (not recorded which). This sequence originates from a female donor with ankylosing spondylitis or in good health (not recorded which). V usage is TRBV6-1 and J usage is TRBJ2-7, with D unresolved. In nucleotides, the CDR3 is TGTGCCAGCGGACGAGGCTCCCAAATCGGTCTGTACTTC. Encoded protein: CASGRGSQIGLYF.